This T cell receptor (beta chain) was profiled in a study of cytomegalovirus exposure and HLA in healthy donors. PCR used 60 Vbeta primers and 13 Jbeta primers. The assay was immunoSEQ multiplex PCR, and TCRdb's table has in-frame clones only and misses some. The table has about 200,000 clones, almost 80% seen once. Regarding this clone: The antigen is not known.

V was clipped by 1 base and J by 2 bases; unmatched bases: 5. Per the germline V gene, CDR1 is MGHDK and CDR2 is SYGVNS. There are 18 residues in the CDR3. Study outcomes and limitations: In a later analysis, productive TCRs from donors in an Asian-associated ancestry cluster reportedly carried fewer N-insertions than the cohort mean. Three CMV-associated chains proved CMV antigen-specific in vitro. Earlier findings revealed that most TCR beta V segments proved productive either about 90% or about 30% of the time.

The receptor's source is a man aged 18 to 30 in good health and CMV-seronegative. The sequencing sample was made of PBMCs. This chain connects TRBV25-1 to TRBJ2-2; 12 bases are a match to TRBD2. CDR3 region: CASSEFLAGGPNTGELFF. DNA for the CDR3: TGTGCCAGCAGTGAATTTCTAGCGGGAGGGCCCAACACCGGGGAGCTGTTTTTT. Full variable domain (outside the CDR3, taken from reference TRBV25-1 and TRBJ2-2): EADIYQTPRYLVIGTGKKITLECSQTMGHDKMYWYQQDPGMELHLIHYSYGVNSTEKGDLSSESTVSRIRTEHFPLTLESARPSHTSQYLCASSEFLAGGPNTGELFFGEGSRLTVL.